This T cell receptor beta chain was documented in a study of CD8 T cells in Susac syndrome. The V and J ends lost 4 bases and 3 bases respectively, with 15 bases between them. This CDR3 has 15 amino acids. The germline V gene has CDR1 GTSNPN and CDR2 SVGIG (reference sequence). This clonotype appeared once. Reverse transcription of about 0.5 to 1 ug RNA used random hexamers. From the immunoSEQ multiplex PCR reads, TCRdb called clonotypes with MiXCR, one entry per CDR3 protein. The sample has fewer than 350,000 distinct CDR3 sequences, 75% to 85% seen once. Blood CD8+ and CD4+ T cells underwent high-throughput TCR beta sequencing.

This clonotype was obtained from a human donor with multiple sclerosis. V usage is TRBV30 and J usage is TRBJ1-4; possibly TRBD1 for D (6 bases). Sequencing was carried out using CD8+ T cells from PBMCs. The CDR3 nucleotides read TGTGCCTGGACCAAACTACAGGGACCTAATGAAAAACTGTTTTTT. Amino acid sequence: CAWTKLQGPNEKLFF.